Below, 29 T cell receptor beta chains from the same sample are listed, as sequenced in a study of cytomegalovirus exposure and HLA in healthy donors. Some clones are missing from TCRdb's copy, which holds only in-frame ones; the method was immunoSEQ multiplex PCR. The sample includes under 300,000 clones, 90% of them seen just once. The specimen sequenced was PBMCs. The source of these receptors is a woman between 18 and 29 years old in good health and CMV-seronegative.

This clone was seen only once. J is TRBJ2-1 and V is TRBV28; 13 bases agree with TRBD2. The CDR3 is 19 residues long. Losses at the gene ends were 6 bases for V and 0 bases for J; bases not matched to a gene: 11. CDR1 and CDR2 (germline): MDHEN, SYDVKM. The CDR3 coding sequence is TGTGCCAGCAGCCCGGGACTAGCGGGGTTCCGGAGCTCCTACAATGAGCAGTTCTTC. This gives the protein CASSPGLAGFRSSYNEQFF.

The chain links TRBV9 to TRBJ1-5; weak D call: TRBD1 (6 bases). From germline, CDR1 is SGDLS and CDR2 YYNGEE. The CDR3 consists of 14 residues. V lost 2 bases and J lost 6, with 12 bases in between. The CDR3 DNA reads TGTGCCAGCAGCGTTTCAGGGGCGGGTCAGCCCCAGCATTTT. It translates to CASSVSGAGQPQHF.

DNA of the CDR3: TGTGCCAGCAGCTACAGTACAGGGGGCGCTGAAGCTTTCTTT. This translates into CASSYSTGGAEAFF. The chain has TRBV28 and TRBJ1-1, with 9 bases identical to TRBD1. The V gene end was trimmed by 6 bases and the J gene end by 6 bases; junction bases not matched to a gene: 8. Germline V gene data show CDR1 as MDHEN and CDR2 as SYDVKM. This CDR3 is 14 amino acids long.

The chain has TRBV7-8 and TRBJ2-3, with 8 bases that match TRBD2. The CDR3 sequence is 16 residues long. Germline CDR1 is SGHVS and CDR2 is FQNEAQ. Trimming took 1 base from V and 0 from J; bases not matched to a gene: 3. The CDR3 sequence is CASSLVAGGSTDTQYF. The CDR3 coding sequence is TGTGCCAGCAGCTTAGTGGCGGGGGGCAGCACAGATACGCAGTATTTT.

This chain uses TRBV25-1 with TRBJ2-7, with D maybe TRBD2 (6 bases). Germline loops: CDR1 MGHDK, CDR2 SYGVNS. This CDR3 is 13 amino acids long. Trimming removed 3 bases from V and 6 bases from J, with 12 bases in between. The CDR3 here is CASSEMGGGEQYV. The CDR3 coding sequence is TGTGCCAGCAGTGAGATGGGGGGAGGCGAGCAGTACGTC.

The CDR3 nucleotides read TGTGCCAGCAGCCGGACAGGCTCCTGGGGAGAGCAGTACTTC. This gives the protein CASSRTGSWGEQYF. The gene calls are TRBV4-2 and TRBJ2-7, with TRBD1 matching over 7 bases. V gave up 4 bases and J gave up 7 bases; unmatched junction bases: 10. CDR3 length equals 14 residues. CDR1 LGHNA and CDR2 YNFKEQ come from the germline V gene.

This clone was detected only a few times. The chain links TRBV30 to TRBJ1-1; 10 bases agree with TRBD1. The CDR3 runs 12 residues. Germline lookup yields CDR1 GTSNPN and CDR2 SVGIG (reference sequence). J lost 9 bases, V lost 5 bases, and 6 bases had no gene match. CDR3 in amino acids: CAWGRGQGKAFF. CDR3 DNA sequence: TGTGCCTGGGGCCGGGGACAGGGGAAAGCTTTCTTT.

J is TRBJ2-2 and V is TRBV7-8; TRBD1 aligns across 7 bases. V trimming: 5 bases; J trimming: 7 bases; junction bases outside the gene matches: 10. CDR1 SGHVS and CDR2 FQNEAQ come from the germline V gene. The CDR3 is 15 residues long. The CDR3 nucleotides read TGTGCCAGCAGCCCAAGACGACAGGGTTTCGGGGAGCTGTTTTTT. It translates to CASSPRRQGFGELFF.

This sequence joins TRBV6-5 and TRBJ2-1; a possible D gene is TRBD1 (5 bases). This CDR3 has 12 residues. In germline, CDR1 is MNHEY, CDR2 SVGAGI. Trimming removed 3 bases at V and 10 bases at J, with 10 bases between. This CDR3 reads CASSYLGQEQFF. CDR3 sequence (DNA): TGTGCCAGCAGTTATTTGGGGCAAGAGCAGTTCTTC.

The rearrangement joins TRBV4-1 to TRBJ2-7, with D possibly being TRBD1 (6 bases). Germline V CDR1 and CDR2: MGHRA, YSYEKL. The V end was cut by 3 bases, the J end by 6 bases, with 12 bases between. The CDR3 has 13 residues. The CDR3 here is CASSQEQGSEQYV. In nucleotides, the CDR3 is TGCGCCAGCAGCCAGGAACAGGGTAGCGAGCAGTACGTC.

This CDR3 reads CASSEGDRGDQPQHF. Here the CDR3 DNA reads TGTGCCAGCAGTGAAGGGGACAGGGGGGATCAGCCCCAGCATTTT. The chain couples TRBV6-1 to TRBJ1-5; TRBD1 matches at 11 bases. Losses at the gene ends were 1 base for V and 5 bases for J; bases not matched to a gene: 1. The CDR3 has 15 residues. Germline CDR1 MNHNS, CDR2 SASEGT.

V usage is TRBV6-5 and J usage is TRBJ1-2; TRBD1 agrees at 8 bases. This CDR3 comprises 14 residues. With V trimmed by 6 bases and J by 6 bases, 9 bases remained unmatched. Germline values: CDR1 MNHEY, CDR2 SVGAGI. The CDR3 nucleotides are TGTGCCAGCAGCCGGACAGGGTTCGGTGATGGCTACACCTTC. It encodes CASSRTGFGDGYTF.

The chain uses TRBV11-2 and TRBJ1-6; 10 bases line up with TRBD1. Per the germline V gene, CDR1 is SGHAT and CDR2 is FQNNGV. The CDR3 length is 15 residues. V lost 5 bases to trimming and J lost 10 bases; unmatched junction nucleotides: 8. CDR3 nucleotide sequence: TGTGCCAGCAGCCCCCAGGGGACAGGGGTATCACCCCTCCACTTT. Residues: CASSPQGTGVSPLHF.

This chain connects TRBV10-3 to TRBJ2-6, with a tentative D call TRBD2 (6 bases). The CDR3 loop spans 13 amino acids. Germline V CDR1 and CDR2: ENHRY, SYGVKD. Trimming left V 7 bases short and J 2 bases short, with 6 bases between. As DNA, the CDR3 is TGTGCCATCACGGGGGCTGGGGCCAACGTCCTGACTTTC. Protein: CAITGAGANVLTF.

The DNA for the CDR3 is TGTGCCAGCAGTACACCTCAGGACTACGAGCAGTACGTC. Its protein product is CASSTPQDYEQYV. The chain links TRBV28 to TRBJ2-7; no firm D call. Trimming took 5 bases from V and 3 from J, leaving 11 bases between them. The CDR3 contains 13 residues. Germline V gene data show CDR1 as MDHEN and CDR2 as SYDVKM.

This clone was observed once. This sequence joins TRBV5-4 and TRBJ2-7, with unresolved D. CDR3 size: 12 residues. Germline assignment: CDR1 SGHNT and CDR2 YYREEE (reference sequence). V lost 5 bases and J 1 base, leaving 7 bases between the germline ends. For the CDR3, the DNA is TGTGCCAGCAGTGCTAGTTCCTACGAGCAGTACTTC. This encodes CASSASSYEQYF.

This clone has just a few counts. The chain links TRBV5-6 to TRBJ1-1; 8 bases are a match to TRBD1. Per germline, CDR1 SGHDT and CDR2 YYEEEE. CDR3 length equals 11 residues. After removal of 5 bases from V and 8 bases from J, the junction contained 2 bases not matched to a gene. In DNA form, the CDR3 reads TGTGCCAGCAGAGCAGGGGGCGAAGCTTTCTTT. It specifies CASRAGGEAFF.

V usage is TRBV10-3 and J usage is TRBJ2-2; 9 bases are a match to TRBD1. The ends lost 3 bases at V and 7 bases at J; junction bases unmatched: 3. The CDR3 is made up of 14 amino acids. CDR1 ENHRY and CDR2 SYGVKD come from the germline V gene. The CDR3 loop is CAISDGTGIGELFF. CDR3 DNA: TGTGCCATCAGTGACGGGACAGGGATCGGGGAGCTGTTTTTT.

The chain combines TRBV5-6 with TRBJ1-2, with unresolved D. CDR3 length: 13 amino acids. Germline values: CDR1 SGHDT, CDR2 YYEEEE. V gave up 2 bases and J gave up 2 bases, with 7 bases separating them. In DNA, the CDR3 is TGTGCCAGCAGCTTAGCGGGGAACTATGGCTACACCTTC. Amino acid sequence: CASSLAGNYGYTF.

The chain links TRBV28 to TRBJ2-5; D remains ambiguous. The CDR3 length is 13 residues. Trimming shortened V by 7 bases and J by 3 bases, and 12 bases separated the two germline ends. Germline V gene data show CDR1 as MDHEN and CDR2 as SYDVKM. The CDR3 nucleotides read TGTGCCAGCACCCCGAGCATAAAAGAGACCCAGTACTTC. The encoded protein is CASTPSIKETQYF.

V and J are TRBV5-6 and TRBJ1-1, with 7 bases that match TRBD1. With 3 bases clipped from V and 3 bases from J, the junction kept 2 bases outside the gene matches. The CDR3 has 13 residues. Germline V gives CDR1 SGHDT, CDR2 YYEEEE. CDR3 in amino acids: CASSWDRHTEAFF. CDR3 DNA: TGTGCCAGCAGCTGGGACAGACACACTGAAGCTTTCTTT.

The chain combines TRBV5-1 with TRBJ2-3; TRBD2 might be the D (6 bases). The germline V gene encodes CDR1 SGHRS and CDR2 YFSETQ. This CDR3 contains 11 residues. The V end lost 4 bases, the J end lost 11 bases, and 11 bases lay between the germline ends. The DNA of the CDR3 is TGCGCCAGCAGCAAGGACTACCTGCAGTATTTT. It yields the protein CASSKDYLQYF.

The V and J genes are TRBV25-1 and TRBJ1-5, with 9 positions matching TRBD1. From germline, CDR1 is MGHDK and CDR2 SYGVNS. With V trimmed by 5 bases and J by 0 bases, 8 bases remained unmatched. The length of the CDR3 is 17 residues. The CDR3 protein is CASSSDRGQDSNQPQHF. The DNA for the CDR3 is TGTGCCAGCAGTTCGGACAGGGGACAAGATAGCAATCAGCCCCAGCATTTT.

This clone was found a few times. The V call is TRBV13, the J call TRBJ2-5, with no clear D. From germline, CDR1 is PRHDT and CDR2 FYEKMQ (reference sequence). V was cut by 2 bases and J by 1 base, with 5 bases left in between. The CDR3 runs 13 residues. This CDR3 is CASSLNSQETQYF. CDR3 in DNA: TGTGCCAGCAGCTTAAACTCCCAAGAGACCCAGTACTTC.

This chain uses TRBV5-4 with TRBJ1-3; no definite D call. V lost 0 bases and J 0 bases, leaving 10 bases between the germline ends. The CDR3 spans 16 residues. Germline CDR1 is SGHNT and CDR2 is YYREEE (reference sequence). Written as DNA, the CDR3 is TGTGCCAGCAGCTTGGGACGGGAAGTCTCTGGAAACACCATATATTTT. This translates into CASSLGREVSGNTIYF.

The rearrangement links TRBV29-1 to TRBJ2-5, with 9 bases that match TRBD1. Germline V gene data show CDR1 as SQVTM and CDR2 as ANQGSEA. Germline trimming cut 6 bases from V and 5 bases from J; bases unmatched to any gene: 7. This CDR3 is 13 amino acids long. The CDR3 DNA follows: TGCAGCGTCGAACAGGGGGCGCAGGAGACCCAGTACTTC. This translates into CSVEQGAQETQYF.

A remark on this clone: This same CDR3 is encoded by further DNA sequences in the sample. The chain recombines TRBV2 with TRBJ1-5; TRBD1 matches at 10 bases. The CDR3 totals 14 residues. V lost 4 bases to trimming and J lost 4 bases; unmatched junction nucleotides: 1. The germline gives CDR1 SNHLY, CDR2 FYNNEI. The CDR3 DNA sequence: TGTGCCAGCAGTGGGACAGGGGGTAATCAGCCCCAGCATTTT. Translated: CASSGTGGNQPQHF.

V usage is TRBV6-1 and J usage is TRBJ2-2; 7 nucleotides line up with TRBD1. The V gene end was trimmed by 5 bases and the J gene end by 1 base; junction bases not matched to a gene: 1. The CDR3 spans 14 residues. Germline CDR1 and CDR2: MNHNS and SASEGT. The CDR3, as DNA: TGTGCCAGCAGTAACAGGGGGAACACCGGGGAGCTGTTTTTT. This translates into CASSNRGNTGELFF.

The chain uses TRBV10-2 and TRBJ2-7; the match to TRBD1 covers 7 bases. The germline V gene has CDR1 WSHSY and CDR2 SAAADI. The CDR3 loop spans 12 amino acids. With 10 bases clipped from V and 1 base from J, the junction kept 4 bases outside the gene matches. CDR3 residues: CATRDSSYEQYV. Here the CDR3 DNA reads TGCGCCACCCGGGACAGTTCCTACGAGCAGTACGTC.